This T cell receptor (beta chain) was observed in a study of T cell responses to AZD1222 COVID-19 vaccine. As to this clone: Its antigen is unknown.

Study-level results: Seropositivity was recorded at baseline in only six AZD1222 recipients. Of spike-specific TCRs, nearly half reportedly target regions left unmutated in variants.

Some clones are missing from TCRdb's copy, which holds only in-frame ones; the method was immunoSEQ multiplex PCR. Of 200,000 to 250,000 clones in the sample, approximately 94% were seen once. The source material was peripheral blood, sampled 28 days after the second dose of the MenACWY control vaccine. This TCR derives from an adult who received the MenACWY meningococcal vaccine as a control.

This chain's CDR3 is CASSLSLAGFSYNEQFF. The CDR3 DNA sequence: TGTGCCAGCAGCTTGTCCCTAGCGGGTTTTTCTTACAATGAGCAGTTCTTC. The chain uses TRBV5-6 and TRBJ2-1; the match to TRBD2 covers 8 bases. The CDR3 runs to 17 residues. J was trimmed by 4 bases and V by 1 base; bases with no gene match: 10. Germline assignment: CDR1 SGHDT and CDR2 YYEEEE. Variable domain in full (rest from reference TRBV5-6 and TRBJ2-1): DAGVTQSPTHLIKTRGQQVTLRCSPKSGHDTVSWYQQALGQGPQFIFQYYEEEERQRGNFPDRFSGHQFPNYSSELNVNALLLGDSALYLCASSLSLAGFSYNEQFFGPGTRLTVL.